Below are 2 T cell receptor beta chains sequenced from a single sample in a study of breast tumors, draining lymph nodes, adjacent tissues. Each CDR3 protein is one row after TCRdb ran MiXCR on the multiplex PCR reads. This table holds around 140,000 distinct CDR3 sequences, about 20% found once. Breast cancer patients provided tissue from their axillary draining lymph nodes. Sequenced sample: axillary lymph node tissue. The receptors were gathered from a female donor with breast cancer. Some clones in this sample may be carry-over from other donors' samples.

As to this clonotype: A read error may produce the germline difference seen at one junction end. The V call is TRBV10-3, the J call TRBJ2-3; D not certain. CDR3 length: 13 amino acids. Germline CDR1 reads ENHRY; CDR2 reads SYGVKD. This chain's CDR3 is CAISPGGTDTQYF. The CDR3 nucleotides are TGTGCCATCTCCCCTGGCGGCACAGATACGCAATATTTT.

Notes on this clonotype: A read error may produce the germline difference seen at one junction end. The chain employs TRBV3-1 and TRBJ2-3, with D tentatively TRBD1 (5 bases). Germline CDR1 LGHDT, CDR2 YNNKEL (reference sequence). The CDR3 covers 14 residues. The DNA for the CDR3 is TGTGCCAGCAGCGAACAGTATTACACAGGTACGCAGTATTTT. Its protein product is CASSEQYYTGTQYF.